The clone carrying this T cell receptor (beta chain) appeared a few times. Germline CDR1 SGHAT, CDR2 FQNNGV. This CDR3 is 13 amino acids long. Trimming removed 2 bases at V and 9 bases at J, with 11 bases between. The sample comes from a study of blood T cells in healthy people across ages. Samples each had at least 5.5 micrograms of total RNA extracted. A second PCR of roughly 7 to 11 cycles used a sample-barcoded 5' primer and a J-beta primer mix. At least 3 million CDR3-containing paired-end reads were obtained per sample. TCRdb recomputed calls from the 5' RACE reads with MiXCR, one row per CDR3 protein. This sample has approximately 810,000 distinct CDR3 sequences, with around 26% found just once.

The sequenced material came from blood. J is TRBJ2-1 and V is TRBV11-2; weak D call: TRBD2 (6 bases). This sequence originates from a woman at least 80 years old in good health. CDR3 sequence (DNA): TGTGCCAGCAGCTTATCGCGGGGAAGTGAGCAGTTCTTC. It yields the protein CASSLSRGSEQFF.